This T cell receptor beta chain was recovered during a study of cytomegalovirus exposure and HLA in healthy donors. About the research overall: Previous work identified 117 million unique TCR beta sequences from about 200 million T cells.

Healthy bone marrow donors made up the cohort. The ends were cut back, 2 bases at V and 3 bases at J, with 4 bases in the middle. CDR3 length: 12 residues. CDR1 and CDR2 from the germline V gene are KGHSH and LQKENI. The PCR had 60 Vbeta and 13 Jbeta primers. Original processing methods: In a later analysis, of tens of millions of unique beta chains, roughly 10 million appeared in at least two donors. The data were produced by immunoSEQ multiplex PCR, yet TCRdb's version contains in-frame clones alone and is incomplete. V, J and clone size are those of that table, while D and trimming were read from the DNA. The sample yields over 75,000 clones, around 74% seen once. The study's findings and limits: Across donors, sequencing depth was assumed by presence/absence analyses to be roughly uniform.

The table lists this clone with a count of one. Its target is unknown. The sample comprised PBMCs. V and J are TRBV18 and TRBJ1-1, with D uncertain. This sequence originates from a man aged 45-65 years in good health and CMV-seropositive. In DNA, the CDR3 is TGTGCCAGCTCACCAAGAGACACTGAAGCTTTCTTT. It is translated as CASSPRDTEAFF.